This T cell receptor beta chain was sequenced for a study of cytomegalovirus exposure and HLA in healthy donors. Study results and limitations: One variant, a missense change in DCLRE1C, was linked in a later analysis to TCR beta V- and J-gene trimming.

The PCR ran on 60 Vbeta and 13 Jbeta primers. Only in-frame clones appear in the TCRdb table, and some are missing; sequencing was by immunoSEQ multiplex PCR. The data show under 70,000 clones, 65% to 85% seen once. Regarding this clone: Its antigen is not identified.

CDR1 is MNHNY and CDR2 is SVGAGI in the germline V gene (reference sequence). Trimming took 4 bases from V and 6 from J; bases not matched to a gene: 6. The CDR3 runs to 14 residues. The chain links TRBV6-6 to TRBJ2-7; 10 positions match TRBD1. This receptor was taken from a female donor in good health and CMV-seronegative. Sample: PBMCs. The CDR3 here is CASSWDRGLSEQYF. The CDR3 DNA follows: TGTGCCAGCAGTTGGGACAGGGGATTGAGCGAGCAGTACTTC.